The sequence of this TCR beta chain was determined in a study of blood T cell repertoires in COVID-19. Study as a whole: Samples of COVID-19 (acute and convalescent) were obtained from the United States, Italy and Spain. The cDNA or gDNA used as material had been derived from T cells, B-cell-depleted T cells, or PBMCs.

In the authors' methods: Nucleated cell number was recorded as an estimate derived from reference gene primer amplification. Measured with immunoSEQ multiplex PCR; TCRdb has only the in-frame clones, and not every one. For V, J and clone size, that table is used; D and trimming come from the DNA. In the table there are about 35,000 clones, about 83% of which are singletons. V lost 0 bases to trimming and J lost 2 bases; unmatched junction nucleotides: 3. The CDR3 consists of 16 residues. Germline V CDR1 and CDR2: SGHRS, YFSETQ. V gene TRBV5-1 combines with J gene TRBJ2-3, with 10 positions matching TRBD2. The sequencing input was peripheral blood. The TCR comes from a man aged 50-59 years with acute or convalescent COVID-19. The CDR3 nucleotides read TGCGCCAGCAGCTTGGCACTAGCGGGGAACACAGATACGCAGTATTTT. It specifies CASSLALAGNTDTQYF.